This entry describes one T cell receptor (beta chain). Using immunoSEQ multiplex PCR, the repertoire was profiled, and TCRdb retains in-frame clones only, with some absent. Of some 350,000 clones detected, roughly 87% appear once; the ten largest clones hold roughly 1.2%. This sample was included in a study of cytomegalovirus exposure and HLA in healthy donors. Sequenced sample: PBMCs. The source is a woman in her 30s in good health and CMV-seropositive.

The CDR3 protein is CASSILTAGATDTQYF. CDR3 DNA sequence: TGCGCCAGCAGCATACTCACAGCGGGAGCCACAGATACGCAGTATTTT. This chain connects TRBV5-1 to TRBJ2-3, with 8 bases identical to TRBD2. Germline CDR1 is SGHRS and CDR2 is YFSETQ. The CDR3 spans 16 residues. Trimming removed 4 bases from V and 2 bases from J; junction bases left unmatched: 9.